This record looks at one T cell receptor beta chain sequence and its context. What it recognizes is unknown. PCR amplification relied on 60 Vbeta primers (plus 13 Jbeta primers). Authors' methods: Later reanalysis found about 80 million unique TCR beta chains, some 10 million of them shared. Profiling relied on immunoSEQ multiplex PCR, and the TCRdb table lists in-frame clones only, not all of them. V and J calls and clone size come straight from that table; D and trimming were deduced from the DNA. The data hold about 160,000 clones, with 82% observed a single time. The CDR3 runs to 15 residues. V gave up 6 bases and J gave up 0 bases, with 15 bases separating them. CDR1 SNHLY and CDR2 FYNNEI come from the germline V gene. These data are taken from a study of cytomegalovirus exposure and HLA in healthy donors. Study-wide points: Rare sequences made up most TCRs, while some public TCRs were found in many donors.

The TCR originated in a girl between 10 and 17 years old in good health and CMV-seropositive. This chain joins TRBV2 and TRBJ2-7, with D possibly TRBD1 on 6 matching bases. Input material: PBMCs. Here the CDR3 DNA reads TGTGCCAGCAGCCGCAGGGGAGAGGTCTCCTACGAGCAGTACTTC. Translation gives CASSRRGEVSYEQYF. The full variable domain, completed using reference TRBV2 and TRBJ2-7, is EPEVTQTPSHQVTQMGQEVILRCVPISNHLYFYWYRQILGQKVEFLVSFYNNEISEKSEIFDDQFSVERPDGSNFTLKIRSTKLEDSAMYFCASSRRGEVSYEQYFGPGTRLTVT.